This T cell receptor (beta chain) was retrieved from a study of human T cells and chemical hapten exposure. About the study: Across the whole study, which lasted roughly 24 weeks, patients were given diphenylcyclopropenone on the scalp once a week. Patch tests delivered 0.01% DPC to the upper back and were evaluated at 6 days.

In the case of this clonotype: Its antigen is unidentified.

V was trimmed by 1 base and J by 5 bases, leaving 10 bases between them. This CDR3 is 14 amino acids long. Per germline, CDR1 MGHRA and CDR2 YSYEKL. Documented time point: pre-sensitization, week 0. Documented treatment: therapeutic diphenylcyclopropenone sensitization with weekly scalp DPC. At every patch-test visit, blood was drawn before the patch test was applied. Study-wide findings and caveats: TCRs above 1 in 1000 frequency stayed constant with DPC sensitization.

TCRdb independently ran MiXCR on the RACE reads; one entry per CDR3 protein. Of fewer than 200,000 distinct CDR3 sequences listed, 30% are singletons. The chain links TRBV4-1 to TRBJ2-3, with D possibly matching TRBD1 (6 bases). This clonotype was obtained from a woman between 25 and 40 years old with alopecia areata. Some clones in this sample may be carry-over from other donors' samples. The starting material was whole blood, obtained in connection with sensitization to the hapten diphenylcyclopropenone (DPC). CDR3 DNA sequence: TGCGCCAGCAGCCAAGTGGGGGCTGGAGATACGCAGTATTTT. Its translation: CASSQVGAGDTQYF.